This T cell receptor beta chain originates from a study of cytomegalovirus exposure and HLA in healthy donors. On the study more broadly: The approximately 710 first-cohort repertoires and the roughly 120 validation repertoires shared the same platform, a later analysis reported. Broader study findings: The tendency of first-cohort TCR clusters to co-occur in the 120 or so validation repertoires was the finding of a later analysis.

CDR1 MNHEY and CDR2 SMNVEV come from the germline V gene (reference sequence). The CDR3 is 12 residues long. The germline V and J ends were trimmed by 3 bases and 5 bases, with 4 bases remaining between them. Clones were read by immunoSEQ multiplex PCR, and TCRdb kept only the in-frame ones, dropping some. The table lists 150,000 or so clones, roughly 86% of them singletons. Concerning this clone itself: Its target is unknown.

The donors were members of the roughly 130-subject validation cohort (separate from the roughly 700-subject first cohort). V gene TRBV27 combines with J gene TRBJ2-2; the D is unclear. The sample comprised PBMCs. This TCR derives from a human donor in good health. The CDR3 region has the DNA TGTGCCAGCAGTTTGAGGACCGGGGAGCTGTTTTTT. This codes for CASSLRTGELFF.